This entry lists 9 T cell receptor beta chains sequenced from one sample in a study of blood T cell repertoires in COVID-19. The assay was immunoSEQ multiplex PCR, and TCRdb's table has in-frame clones only and misses some. The sample records about 180,000 clones, 80% being singletons. The specimen sequenced was PBMCs or T cells enriched from blood (not recorded which). The source is a man in his sixties who had been exposed to COVID-19.

The chain recombines TRBV19 with TRBJ2-3; 7 bases align to TRBD1. V lost 10 bases and J lost 0; bases outside the gene matches: 7. From germline, CDR1 is LNHDA and CDR2 SQIVND (reference sequence). The CDR3 consists of 14 residues. The CDR3 sequence is CATSHRGSTDTQYF. Written as DNA, the CDR3 is TGTGCCACGTCTCACAGGGGAAGCACAGATACGCAGTATTTT.

V and J are TRBV7-3 and TRBJ2-2, with 9 bases fitting TRBD1. The CDR3 is 14 residues long. Looked up from germline, CDR1 is SGHTA and CDR2 is FQGTGA. The ends lost 5 bases at V and 10 bases at J; junction bases unmatched: 8. In DNA form, the CDR3 reads TGTGCCAGCAGCCCGGGACAGGGCCGGAAGGAGCTGTTTTTT. Its protein product is CASSPGQGRKELFF.

The V gene is TRBV9, the J gene TRBJ1-4; D uncertain. Germline V gene data show CDR1 as SGDLS and CDR2 as YYNGEE. This CDR3 is 17 amino acids long. Trimming took 3 bases from V and 6 from J, leaving 21 bases between them. This CDR3 reads CASSAYGMRRTDEKLFF. As DNA, the CDR3 is TGTGCCAGCAGCGCCTATGGTATGCGCCGAACCGATGAAAAACTGTTTTTT. Filled out from reference TRBV9 and TRBJ1-4, the complete variable domain reads DSGVTQTPKHLITATGQRVTLRCSPRSGDLSVYWYQQSLDQGLQFLIQYYNGEERAKGNILERFSAQQFPDLHSELNLSSLELGDSALYFCASSAYGMRRTDEKLFFGSGTQLSVL.

This CDR3 is CASRPNSERNTEAFF. The CDR3 DNA follows: TGTGCCAGCAGGCCCAATTCTGAGAGGAACACTGAAGCTTTCTTT. This chain links TRBV2 with TRBJ1-1; D is unresolved. In germline, CDR1 is SNHLY, CDR2 FYNNEI. The CDR3 sequence is 15 residues long. Trimming removed 6 bases at V and 1 base at J, with 15 bases between.

This chain uses TRBV10-3 with TRBJ2-3; D is possibly TRBD2 (7 bases). The CDR3 spans 16 residues. V was shortened by 3 bases and J by 2 bases, with 15 bases between the two germline ends. CDR1 ENHRY and CDR2 SYGVKD come from the germline V gene. The CDR3 region has the DNA TGTGCCATCAGTGACCTAGGGGGGGCCTACACAGATACGCAGTATTTT. Its protein product is CAISDLGGAYTDTQYF.

Concerning this clone: Other DNA sequences of this sample code for an identical CDR3. The chain uses TRBV12-3 or TRBV12-4 and TRBJ2-5; D may be TRBD1 (5 bases). The CDR3 is 13 amino acids. Trimming shortened V by 3 bases and J by 2 bases, and 7 bases separated the two germline ends. This CDR3 is CASSFAGQETQYF. Written as DNA, the CDR3 is TGTGCCAGCAGTTTCGCAGGGCAAGAGACCCAGTACTTC.

This chain uses TRBV18 with TRBJ2-6; 11 positions agree with TRBD1. The CDR3 is made up of 17 amino acids. J lost 2 bases, V lost 4 bases, and 4 bases had no gene match. Germline assignment: CDR1 KGHSH and CDR2 LQKENI. The CDR3 DNA sequence: TGTGCCAGCTCACTAAGGACAGGGGGCGCTGGGGCCAACGTCCTGACTTTC. Protein: CASSLRTGGAGANVLTF. Full variable domain (outside the CDR3, taken from reference TRBV18 and TRBJ2-6): NAGVMQNPRHLVRRRGQEARLRCSPMKGHSHVYWYRQLPEEGLKFMVYLQKENIIDESGMPKERFSAEFPKEGPSILRIQQVVRGDSAAYFCASSLRTGGAGANVLTFGAGSRLTVL.

CDR3 region: CASSQVVRAGLHF. CDR3 bases: TGTGCCAGCAGCCAAGTGGTGCGGGCTGGCCTCCACTTT. The J gene is TRBJ1-6, the V gene TRBV3-1 (or the pseudogene TRBV3-2); D not certain. The CDR3 is made up of 13 amino acids. V lost 1 base and J lost 15, with 13 bases in between. Germline V gives CDR1 LGHDT, CDR2 YNNKEL (reference sequence).

This chain uses TRBV2 with TRBJ1-1, with D maybe TRBD1 (5 bases). V lost 0 bases, J lost 5 bases, and 10 bases lay in between. The CDR3 is 14 amino acids. Germline lookup yields CDR1 SNHLY and CDR2 FYNNEI. Here the CDR3 reads CASSEALGGTEAFF. The DNA of the CDR3 is TGTGCCAGCAGTGAAGCGCTGGGGGGAACTGAAGCTTTCTTT.